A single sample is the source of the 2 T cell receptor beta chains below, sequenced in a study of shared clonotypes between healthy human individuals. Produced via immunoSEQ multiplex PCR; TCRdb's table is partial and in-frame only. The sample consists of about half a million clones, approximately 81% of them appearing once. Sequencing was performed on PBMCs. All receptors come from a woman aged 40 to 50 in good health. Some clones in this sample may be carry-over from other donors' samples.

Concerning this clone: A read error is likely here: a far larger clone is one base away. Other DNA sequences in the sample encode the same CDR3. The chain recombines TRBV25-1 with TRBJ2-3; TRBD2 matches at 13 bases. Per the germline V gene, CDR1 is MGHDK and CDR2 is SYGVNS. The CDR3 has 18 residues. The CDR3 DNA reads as TGTGCCAGCAGTGTACTAGCGGGAGGGATCTTCGGCACAGATACGCGGTATTTT. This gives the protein CASSVLAGGIFGTDTRYF.

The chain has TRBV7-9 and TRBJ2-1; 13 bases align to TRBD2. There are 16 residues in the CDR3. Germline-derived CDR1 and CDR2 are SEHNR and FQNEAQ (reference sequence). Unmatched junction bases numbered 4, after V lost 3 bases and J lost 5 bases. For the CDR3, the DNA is TGTGCCAGCAGCTTCTCCGGGACTAGCGGGAACAATGAGCAGTTCTTC. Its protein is CASSFSGTSGNNEQFF.